The 24 T cell receptor beta chains below were found in one sample sequenced in a study of early stage breast cancer tumors. Only in-frame clones appear in the TCRdb table, and some are missing; sequencing was by immunoSEQ multiplex PCR. The sample lists about 30,000 clones, 55% to 75% occurring once. Material: blood. The receptors originated from a person aged 50-59 years with breast cancer.

V is TRBV7-9 and J is TRBJ1-1, with TRBD1 matching 9 bases. V trimming: 1 base; J trimming: 4 bases; junction bases outside the gene matches: 13. The CDR3 totals 18 residues. From germline, CDR1 is SEHNR and CDR2 FQNEAQ (reference sequence). In DNA form, the CDR3 reads TGTGCCAGCAGCTTAGGAGAGGGGGGACAGGGACGGGCCACTGAAGCTTTCTTT. As protein: CASSLGEGGQGRATEAFF.

Only a few counts were recorded for this clone. This chain links TRBV2 with TRBJ2-7; 7 nucleotides agree with TRBD1. The ends lost 4 bases at V and 7 bases at J; junction bases unmatched: 7. Germline V CDR1 and CDR2: SNHLY, FYNNEI. The CDR3 consists of 13 residues. CDR3 DNA: TGTGCCAGCAGTGGAGACAGGGCAAGAGAGCAGTACTTC. This gives the protein CASSGDRAREQYF.

This sequence joins TRBV4-3 and TRBJ2-4; D uncertain. Germline V CDR1 and CDR2: LGHNA, YSLEER. Trimming removed 0 bases from V and 0 bases from J, with 18 bases in between. The CDR3 consists of 19 residues. CDR3 DNA: TGCGCCAGCAGCCAAGATCACTCCGGAGTGGATTTAGCCAAAAACATTCAGTACTTC. Residues: CASSQDHSGVDLAKNIQYF.

This chain joins TRBV5-8 and TRBJ2-3; 10 positions match TRBD2. Germline CDR1 reads SGHTS; CDR2 reads YDEGEE. The CDR3 consists of 15 residues. Trimming cost V 0 bases and J 4 bases; bases outside gene matches: 2. The DNA for the CDR3 is TGTGCCAGCAGCTTGGGGACTAGCGGTGCAGATACGCAGTATTTT. It encodes CASSLGTSGADTQYF.

V is TRBV29-1 and J is TRBJ2-3; TRBD2 might be the D (5 bases). The germline gives CDR1 SQVTM, CDR2 ANQGSEA. The ends were cut back, 0 bases at V and 7 bases at J, with 17 bases in the middle. This CDR3 is built from 15 residues. CDR3 coding DNA: TGCAGCGTTGAAGAATTAGCGAGACTCGGAAATACGCAGTATTTT. Translating it yields CSVEELARLGNTQYF.

This clone has more than one count but fewer than ten. The chain employs TRBV27 and TRBJ2-7; 7 nucleotides line up with TRBD1. V dropped 6 bases and J dropped 4; count of bases not matched to a gene: 9. CDR1 is MNHEY, CDR2 SMNVEV, per germline (reference sequence). The CDR3 contains 14 residues. The CDR3 coding sequence is TGTGCCAGCAGAGGTGGGGGACAGAGTTACGAGCAGTACTTC. Its translation is CASRGGGQSYEQYF.

The J gene is TRBJ2-5, the V gene TRBV6-1, with D perhaps matching TRBD2 (7 bases). The ends were cut back, 2 bases at V and 5 bases at J, with 18 bases in the middle. The length of the CDR3 is 16 residues. The germline V gene has CDR1 MNHNS and CDR2 SASEGT. The CDR3 spells CASSERGGGKWETQYF. The CDR3 region has the DNA TGTGCCAGCAGTGAAAGGGGGGGCGGGAAGTGGGAGACCCAGTACTTC.

This chain links TRBV7-2 with TRBJ2-3; D is unresolved. This CDR3 is 14 amino acids long. The germline gives CDR1 SGHTA, CDR2 FQGNSA. V was pared by 1 base and J by 2 bases, with 7 bases between. CDR3 in amino acids: CASSLVITTDTQYF. DNA for the CDR3: TGTGCCAGCAGCTTAGTTATCACCACAGATACGCAGTATTTT. Variable domain in full (rest from reference TRBV7-2 and TRBJ2-3): GAGVSQSPSNKVTEKGKDVELRCDPISGHTALYWYRQSLGQGLEFLIYFQGNSAPDKSGLPSDRFSAERTGGSVSTLTIQRTQQEDSAVYLCASSLVITTDTQYFGPGTRLTVL.

V usage is TRBV5-4 and J usage is TRBJ2-5; D is unclear. The germline V and J ends were trimmed by 0 bases and 5 bases, with 8 bases remaining between them. Germline-derived CDR1 and CDR2 are SGHNT and YYREEE (reference sequence). The CDR3 consists of 13 residues. The CDR3 bases are TGTGCCAGCAGCTTGGGTGTGGGGGAGACCCAGTACTTC. As protein: CASSLGVGETQYF.

V and J are TRBV15 and TRBJ2-5; either TRBD1 or TRBD2 may supply D (5 bases each). Germline CDR1 and CDR2: LNHNV and YYDKDF (reference sequence). V was trimmed by 5 bases and J by 2 bases, leaving 15 bases between them. The CDR3 consists of 15 residues. As DNA, the CDR3 is TGTGCCACCAGCCGTCCCGGGACCACTCAAGAGACCCAGTACTTC. It specifies CATSRPGTTQETQYF.

J is TRBJ2-1 and V is TRBV7-2, with TRBD1 matching over 7 bases. V lost 1 base, J lost 0 bases, and 3 bases stayed unmatched. The V gene's germline CDR1 is SGHTA and CDR2 FQGNSA. This CDR3 has 16 residues. For the CDR3, the DNA is TGTGCCAGCAGCTTAGATCCAGGGGGCTCCTACAATGAGCAGTTCTTC. Translated: CASSLDPGGSYNEQFF.

The chain carries TRBV7-3 and TRBJ1-5; the D gene is possibly TRBD1 (6 bases). V was trimmed by 1 base and J by 7 bases, leaving 17 bases between them. The germline CDR1 and CDR2 sequences are SGHTA and FQGTGA. CDR3 size: 16 residues. The CDR3 reads CASSLKVGAGVQPQHF. CDR3 DNA sequence: TGTGCCAGCAGCTTAAAGGTTGGGGCAGGGGTCCAGCCCCAGCATTTT.

V and J are TRBV5-1 and TRBJ2-7; the match to TRBD2 covers 14 bases. The CDR3 sequence is 15 residues long. CDR1 and CDR2 (germline): SGHRS, YFSETQ. V shed 2 bases, J shed 3 bases, and the junction held 1 base outside the gene matches. The CDR3 region has the DNA TGCGCCAGCAGCTTTGGGACTAGCGGGAGCTACGAGCAGTACTTC. Its translation is CASSFGTSGSYEQYF.

The rearrangement joins TRBV4-1 to TRBJ1-5; perhaps TRBD1 as D (6 bases). CDR1 and CDR2 from the germline V gene are MGHRA and YSYEKL. The CDR3 extends over 14 amino acids. Trimming shortened V by 4 bases and J by 0 bases, and 7 bases separated the two germline ends. The DNA of the CDR3 is TGCGCCAGCAGCCTAGGGGGTAGCAATCAGCCCCAGCATTTT. Translation gives CASSLGGSNQPQHF.

This clone was seen just once. The chain couples TRBV5-5 to TRBJ1-2; D gene unclear. The V gene's germline CDR1 is SGHKS and CDR2 YYEKEE (reference sequence). V lost 0 bases and J lost 4, with 7 bases in between. The CDR3 is made up of 13 amino acids. The CDR3 DNA reads TGTGCCAGCAGCTTGGACAGCCCCTATGGCTACACCTTC. Protein product: CASSLDSPYGYTF.

The chain couples TRBV13 to TRBJ2-7; 8 bases line up with TRBD1. This CDR3 comprises 15 residues. In germline, CDR1 is PRHDT, CDR2 FYEKMQ (reference sequence). J was trimmed by 3 bases and V by 5 bases; bases with no gene match: 9. CDR3 bases: TGTGCCAGCAGCCCCGGGCAGGGGGCGAACTACGAGCAGTACTTC. Encoded protein: CASSPGQGANYEQYF. The full variable domain, its missing parts supplied by reference TRBV13 and TRBJ2-7, is AAGVIQSPRHLIKEKRETATLKCYPIPRHDTVYWYQQGPGQDPQFLISFYEKMQSDKGSIPDRFSAQQFSDYHSELNMSSLELGDSALYFCASSPGQGANYEQYFGPGTRLTVT.

This chain connects TRBV9 to TRBJ2-2, with D unclear. Trimming shortened V by 2 bases and J by 4 bases, and 3 bases separated the two germline ends. Germline V CDR1 and CDR2: SGDLS, YYNGEE. The CDR3 runs 12 residues. CDR3 DNA: TGTGCCAGCAGCGTGAGCACCGGGGAGCTGTTTTTT. Protein sequence: CASSVSTGELFF.

CDR3 sequence (DNA): TGCGCCAGCAGCCAAGAAGGGGAAGGCTTGAACACTGAAGCTTTCTTT. It specifies CASSQEGEGLNTEAFF. This chain links TRBV4-3 with TRBJ1-1, with D possibly being TRBD1 (5 bases). The germline CDR1 and CDR2 sequences are LGHNA and YSLEER. The germline V and J ends were trimmed by 0 bases and 0 bases, with 11 bases remaining between them. CDR3 length: 16 residues.

As DNA, the CDR3 is TGTGCCAGCAGCGCCGGGACAGGGGCCGCAGGGTACCAAGAGACCCAGTACTTC. It encodes CASSAGTGAAGYQETQYF. The V and J genes are TRBV4-2 and TRBJ2-5; 10 bases map to TRBD1. The ends lost 5 bases at V and 0 bases at J; junction bases unmatched: 12. Germline V gene lookup returns CDR1 LGHNA and CDR2 YNFKEQ. The CDR3 runs 18 residues.

This clone turned up a few times. J is TRBJ2-5 and V is TRBV9, with D possibly matching TRBD2 (5 bases). This CDR3 is 13 amino acids long. V was shortened by 3 bases and J by 5 bases, with 11 bases between the two germline ends. Germline CDR1 is SGDLS and CDR2 is YYNGEE. The CDR3 DNA reads TGTGCCAGCAGCGGAGGGCAGGAGGAGACCCAGTACTTC. It is translated as CASSGGQEETQYF.

The J gene is TRBJ1-1, the V gene TRBV5-1; D may be TRBD1 (5 bases). V was cut by 4 bases and J by 0 bases, with 13 bases left in between. The CDR3 has 15 residues. The V gene's germline CDR1 is SGHRS and CDR2 YFSETQ. CDR3 sequence: CASSAGADMNTEAFF. In DNA, the CDR3 is TGCGCCAGCAGCGCCGGGGCTGACATGAACACTGAAGCTTTCTTT.

The V call is TRBV29-1, the J call TRBJ2-7, with TRBD1 matching 7 bases. The CDR3 is made up of 12 amino acids. After removal of 7 bases from V and 7 bases from J, the junction contained 10 bases not matched to a gene. Looked up from germline, CDR1 is SQVTM and CDR2 is ANQGSEA. The CDR3 protein is CSAGQNTGEQYF. In DNA form, the CDR3 reads TGCAGCGCGGGACAGAACACGGGTGAGCAGTACTTC.

V is TRBV30 and J is TRBJ1-1; 10 nucleotides line up with TRBD1. Trimming cost V 3 bases and J 1 base; bases outside gene matches: 8. Germline V gives CDR1 GTSNPN, CDR2 SVGIG (reference sequence). This CDR3 spans 16 amino acids. CDR3 amino acids: CAWRGGTGARNTEAFF. In nucleotides, the CDR3 is TGTGCCTGGAGGGGCGGGACAGGGGCCAGGAACACTGAAGCTTTCTTT. The entire variable domain, with the rest obtained from reference TRBV30 and TRBJ1-1, is as follows: SQTIHQWPATLVQPVGSPLSLECTVEGTSNPNLYWYRQAAGRGLQLLFYSVGIGQISSEVPQNLSASRPQDRQFILSSKKLLLSDSGFYLCAWRGGTGARNTEAFFGQGTRLTVV.

This chain uses TRBV5-6 with TRBJ2-3; TRBD2 matches 7 bases. Per the germline V gene, CDR1 is SGHDT and CDR2 is YYEEEE. V lost 4 bases and J lost 9; bases outside the gene matches: 2. This CDR3 has 11 amino acids. The DNA of the CDR3 is TGTGCCAGCAGCCCGGGACTAACGCAGTATTTT. Translation gives CASSPGLTQYF.